These 29 T cell receptor beta chains share one sample of origin, sequenced in a study of shared clonotypes between healthy human individuals. Clones were sequenced by immunoSEQ multiplex PCR, and TCRdb holds only the in-frame ones, with some missing. The data hold some 500,000 clones, with about 95% observed a single time. The source material was naive CD4+ T cells sorted from blood. The subset here: CD45RA+ positively selected. The receptors originated from a woman aged 25 to 39 in good health.

The chain is built from TRBV9 and TRBJ1-1, with a weak D call TRBD1 (5 bases). V lost 3 bases to trimming and J lost 3 bases, with 12 bases between them. The germline CDR1 and CDR2 sequences are SGDLS and YYNGEE. The CDR3 runs 14 residues. As DNA, the CDR3 is TGTGCCAGCAGCGCCTCAGGGTTTCACACTGAAGCTTTCTTT. It translates to CASSASGFHTEAFF.

This chain uses TRBV30 with TRBJ1-4, with D tentatively TRBD1 (5 bases). The CDR3 runs to 15 residues. The V gene's germline CDR1 is GTSNPN and CDR2 SVGIG (reference sequence). V gave up 0 bases and J gave up 8 bases, with 16 bases separating them. The DNA for the CDR3 is TGTGCCTGGAGTGTACGTGGGACCTTCGGAGAAAAACTGTTTTTT. Its translation: CAWSVRGTFGEKLFF. The full variable domain, in which reference TRBV30 and TRBJ1-4 provide the parts outside the CDR3, is SQTIHQWPATLVQPVGSPLSLECTVEGTSNPNLYWYRQAAGRGLQLLFYSVGIGQISSEVPQNLSASRPQDRQFILSSKKLLLSDSGFYLCAWSVRGTFGEKLFFGSGTQLSVL.

This chain uses TRBV11-1 with TRBJ2-7; 8 bases are a match to TRBD1. V shed 3 bases and J 4 bases; nucleotides not matched to a gene: 2. Germline assignment: CDR1 SGHAT and CDR2 FQDESV (reference sequence). The CDR3 runs to 13 residues. The CDR3 sequence: CASSLDRAYEQYF. The CDR3 DNA reads as TGTGCCAGCAGCTTGGACAGGGCGTACGAGCAGTACTTC. Using reference TRBV11-1 and TRBJ2-7 for the parts outside the CDR3, the full variable domain is EAEVAQSPRYKITEKSQAVAFWCDPISGHATLYWYRQILGQGPELLVQFQDESVVDDSQLPKDRFSAERLKGVDSTLKIQPAELGDSAMYLCASSLDRAYEQYFGPGTRLTVT.

The V and J genes are TRBV5-6 and TRBJ2-7; D is uncertain. The CDR3 runs 14 residues. V dropped 4 bases and J dropped 3 bases, with 14 bases sitting between them. Germline CDR1 reads SGHDT; CDR2 reads YYEEEE. The chain's CDR3 is CASSPDRGFYEQYF. Here the CDR3 DNA reads TGTGCCAGCAGCCCGGACCGAGGTTTCTACGAGCAGTACTTC.

This chain joins TRBV6-5 and TRBJ2-7; either TRBD1 or TRBD2 may fit D (5 bases each). Germline CDR1 is MNHEY and CDR2 is SVGAGI. V gave up 2 bases and J gave up 1 base, with 9 bases separating them. The CDR3 is 14 residues long. The CDR3 sequence: CASSYTGLSYEQYF. The CDR3 DNA sequence: TGTGCCAGCAGTTACACGGGGCTGTCCTACGAGCAGTACTTC.

The chain employs TRBV5-1 and TRBJ2-7; D uncertain. Trimming pared 0 bases from V and 1 base from J, leaving 14 bases between. CDR1 and CDR2 (germline): SGHRS, YFSETQ. This CDR3 is 16 amino acids long. The CDR3 reads CASSLASPVASYEQYF. As DNA, the CDR3 is TGCGCCAGCAGCTTGGCCTCGCCCGTTGCTTCCTACGAGCAGTACTTC.

The count of this clone is one. CDR3 sequence: CASSPSGSSNTGELFF. CDR3 DNA sequence: TGTGCCAGCAGCCCAAGTGGCAGCTCGAACACCGGGGAGCTGTTTTTT. V gene TRBV7-2 combines with J gene TRBJ2-2; D is unresolved. Germline CDR1 SGHTA, CDR2 FQGNSA. CDR3 length: 16 amino acids. Trimming stripped 5 bases from V and 0 bases from J, with 13 bases between.

The rearrangement links TRBV27 to TRBJ2-1; TRBD2 matches at 9 bases. Germline CDR1 MNHEY, CDR2 SMNVEV (reference sequence). The V and J ends lost 6 bases and 9 bases, in that order; junction bases with no gene match: 12. CDR3 size: 15 residues. The CDR3 nucleotides read TGTGCCAGCAGAACTGAGGCGGGAGGGCCGAGTGAGCAGTTCTTC. Amino acids: CASRTEAGGPSEQFF.

On this clone itself: Other DNA sequences in the sample encode the same CDR3. The chain employs TRBV20-1 and TRBJ2-3; no clear D gene. V lost 5 bases and J lost 0, with 3 bases in between. Germline-derived CDR1 and CDR2 are DFQATT and SNEGSKA (reference sequence). The CDR3 consists of 11 residues. CDR3 amino acids: CSAQSTDTQYF. CDR3 DNA: TGCAGTGCTCAGAGCACAGATACGCAGTATTTT.

The genes are TRBV2 and TRBJ1-5; D uncertain. Per the germline V gene, CDR1 is SNHLY and CDR2 is FYNNEI. This CDR3 is 14 amino acids long. Trimming removed 7 bases from V and 6 bases from J, with 16 bases in between. The CDR3 nucleotides read TGTGCCAGCACCGCCGGAGGGTTAGGTCAGCCCCAGCATTTT. Encoded protein: CASTAGGLGQPQHF.

The V gene is TRBV6-5, the J gene TRBJ1-1; the D is unclear. V shed 2 bases and J shed 1 base, with 5 bases lying between them. Germline V lookup: CDR1 MNHEY, CDR2 SVGAGI. This CDR3 spans 13 amino acids. The CDR3 bases are TGTGCCAGCAGTTACAGAACGAACACTGAAGCTTTCTTT. This encodes CASSYRTNTEAFF.

This clone was picked up one time. CDR3 sequence: CASNPTGGVKTQYF. The CDR3 bases are TGTGCCAGCAACCCGACAGGGGGTGTGAAGACCCAGTACTTC. This chain links TRBV7-9 with TRBJ2-5, with 9 bases aligning to TRBD1. With V trimmed by 7 bases and J by 6 bases, 9 bases remained unmatched. Germline V gene lookup returns CDR1 SEHNR and CDR2 FQNEAQ (reference sequence). The CDR3 consists of 14 residues.

The chain carries TRBV7-9 and TRBJ2-3, with TRBD2 matching over 8 bases. The J segment lost 6 bases and the V segment lost 1 base, leaving 15 bases of the junction unmatched. Germline V lookup: CDR1 SEHNR, CDR2 FQNEAQ (reference sequence). The CDR3 is 18 residues long. The CDR3 sequence is CASSLGPSWAGGSDTQYF. The CDR3 DNA reads as TGTGCCAGCAGCTTAGGGCCTTCGTGGGCGGGAGGCTCTGATACGCAGTATTTT.

This chain joins TRBV5-1 and TRBJ2-1; a weak D match, TRBD1 (6 bases). The CDR3 length is 14 residues. The V end was cut by 4 bases, the J end by 4 bases, with 12 bases between. Germline CDR1 is SGHRS and CDR2 is YFSETQ. CDR3 nucleotide sequence: TGCGCCAGCAGCCGGGCTGACAGGTACAATGAGCAGTTCTTC. This translates into CASSRADRYNEQFF.

The chain uses TRBV18 and TRBJ1-3, with 7 bases lining up with TRBD1. Trimming removed 6 bases from V and 2 bases from J; junction bases left unmatched: 7. Germline loops: CDR1 KGHSH, CDR2 LQKENI. The CDR3 extends over 15 amino acids. The CDR3 here is CASSDRMAPGNTIYF. The CDR3 nucleotides read TGTGCCAGCTCGGACAGGATGGCCCCTGGAAACACCATATATTTT.

This clone was counted once. The rearrangement links TRBV6-5 to TRBJ2-2, with D unclear. Germline assignment: CDR1 MNHEY and CDR2 SVGAGI. This CDR3 is 14 amino acids long. The V gene lost 0 bases and the J gene lost 5 bases, with 7 bases spanning the gap. The CDR3 nucleotides read TGTGCCAGCAGTTACTCCCAGAGGACCGGGGAGCTGTTTTTT. Translation gives CASSYSQRTGELFF.

J is TRBJ2-5 and V is TRBV6-1, with D perhaps TRBD2 (5 bases). Trimming stripped 4 bases from V and 0 bases from J, with 15 bases between. Germline V gene lookup returns CDR1 MNHNS and CDR2 SASEGT. This CDR3 comprises 16 residues. CDR3 sequence (DNA): TGTGCCAGCAGTGTACAACCGGCCGGGAACCAAGAGACCCAGTACTTC. It is translated as CASSVQPAGNQETQYF.

The V and J genes are TRBV2 and TRBJ1-1, with TRBD1 as a possible D gene (5 bases). V lost 6 bases, J lost 5 bases, and 19 bases lay in between. CDR3 size: 15 residues. CDR1 is SNHLY and CDR2 is FYNNEI in the germline V gene. In DNA form, the CDR3 reads TGTGCCAGCAGGACAGCAGGCGGGGCCTGGACTGAAGCTTTCTTT. Translation gives CASRTAGGAWTEAFF.

V usage is TRBV19 and J usage is TRBJ2-5; 12 bases fit TRBD2. Germline V gene data show CDR1 as LNHDA and CDR2 as SQIVND (reference sequence). This CDR3 has 16 amino acids. V gave up 3 bases and J gave up 3 bases; unmatched junction bases: 5. CDR3 loop: CASSIGLAGSEETQYF. The CDR3 bases are TGTGCCAGTAGTATCGGACTAGCGGGGTCCGAAGAGACCCAGTACTTC. Together with reference TRBV19 and TRBJ2-5, the CDR3 gives the full variable domain: DGGITQSPKYLFRKEGQNVTLSCEQNLNHDAMYWYRQDPGQGLRLIYYSQIVNDFQKGDIAEGYSVSREKKESFPLTVTSAQKNPTAFYLCASSIGLAGSEETQYFGPGTRLLVL.

V usage is TRBV5-1 and J usage is TRBJ2-7, with D unresolved. Trimming stripped 0 bases from V and 5 bases from J, with 6 bases between. This CDR3 comprises 12 residues. Germline V gene data show CDR1 as SGHRS and CDR2 as YFSETQ. The CDR3 bases are TGCGCCAGCAGCTTGGCTGGCCACGAGCAGTACTTC. Its protein is CASSLAGHEQYF. The full variable domain, completed using reference TRBV5-1 and TRBJ2-7, is KAGVTQTPRYLIKTRGQQVTLSCSPISGHRSVSWYQQTPGQGLQFLFEYFSETQRNKGNFPGRFSGRQFSNSRSEMNVSTLELGDSALYLCASSLAGHEQYFGPGTRLTVT.

In this sample, this clone turned up once. CDR3 protein: CASSQVTSPGNEQFF. In DNA, the CDR3 is TGTGCCAGCAGCCAAGTGACTAGCCCGGGCAATGAGCAGTTCTTC. The chain combines TRBV4-2 with TRBJ2-1, with 7 nucleotides matching TRBD2. CDR1 LGHNA and CDR2 YNFKEQ come from the germline V gene. The CDR3 covers 15 residues. With 1 base clipped from V and 6 bases from J, the junction kept 6 bases outside the gene matches.

This chain joins TRBV2 and TRBJ2-3, with D unclear. The CDR3 covers 12 residues. Per germline, CDR1 SNHLY and CDR2 FYNNEI. Trimming pared 7 bases from V and 6 bases from J, leaving 11 bases between. The CDR3 coding sequence is TGTGCCAGCAATCAAGCTTGGGATACGCAGTATTTT. This sequence encodes CASNQAWDTQYF.

The chain couples TRBV9 to TRBJ2-1; 10 nucleotides align to TRBD2. CDR3 length: 19 residues. Germline CDR1 is SGDLS and CDR2 is YYNGEE. Losses at the gene ends were 0 bases for V and 8 bases for J; bases not matched to a gene: 17. In DNA form, the CDR3 reads TGTGCCAGCAGCGTAGCCATGGCGGTAAGAGCGGGAGGGCCTGATGAGCAGTTCTTC. Translated, it gives CASSVAMAVRAGGPDEQFF.

The chain couples TRBV5-1 to TRBJ2-5; 8 nucleotides agree with TRBD2. V was pared by 6 bases and J by 5 bases, with 9 bases of the junction left unmatched. CDR1 and CDR2 from the germline V gene are SGHRS and YFSETQ. The length of the CDR3 is 14 residues. CDR3: CASIESGGAETQYF. DNA of the CDR3: TGCGCCAGCATTGAATCGGGAGGGGCGGAGACCCAGTACTTC.

CDR3 nucleotides: TGTGCCAGCAGGGGGTACATTGGTCCGATGTTTTTT. Translating gives CASRGYIGPMFF. V is TRBV6-1 and J is TRBJ1-4; D not certain. From germline, CDR1 is MNHNS and CDR2 SASEGT. V was cut by 6 bases and J by 15 bases, with 17 bases left in between. The CDR3 is 12 residues long.

The rearrangement links TRBV6-1 to TRBJ2-4, with TRBD1 identical over 9 bases. The V and J ends lost 4 bases and 0 bases, in that order; junction bases with no gene match: 10. The germline V gene encodes CDR1 MNHNS and CDR2 SASEGT. The CDR3 consists of 18 residues. This CDR3 reads CASSAGQGHYVAKNIQYF. The CDR3 DNA is TGTGCCAGCAGTGCGGGACAGGGCCATTATGTAGCCAAAAACATTCAGTACTTC.

This chain joins TRBV9 and TRBJ1-4, with TRBD1 as a possible D gene (5 bases). Looked up from germline, CDR1 is SGDLS and CDR2 is YYNGEE. Trimming pared 0 bases from V and 4 bases from J, leaving 10 bases between. The CDR3 has 15 amino acids. CDR3: CASSVARDSNEKLFF. The CDR3 coding sequence is TGTGCCAGCAGCGTAGCTCGAGACAGTAATGAAAAACTGTTTTTT.

The chain links TRBV11-2 to TRBJ1-2; 9 nucleotides agree with TRBD1. V lost 3 bases, J lost 5 bases, and 1 base stayed unmatched. The CDR3 runs to 13 residues. Germline loops: CDR1 SGHAT, CDR2 FQNNGV. For the CDR3, the DNA is TGTGCCAGCAGCTTGGACAGGGGATATGGCTACACCTTC. Translating gives CASSLDRGYGYTF.

The table lists this clone with a count of one. This chain links TRBV19 with TRBJ1-1; 9 bases line up with TRBD1. Trimming at V came to 3 bases and at J to 1 base, leaving 6 bases not matched to a gene. Germline CDR1 reads LNHDA; CDR2 reads SQIVND (reference sequence). This CDR3 has 16 residues. CDR3 protein: CASSMMGDRANTEAFF. CDR3 coding DNA: TGTGCCAGTAGTATGATGGGGGACAGGGCGAACACTGAAGCTTTCTTT. Using reference TRBV19 and TRBJ1-1 for the parts outside the CDR3, the full variable domain is DGGITQSPKYLFRKEGQNVTLSCEQNLNHDAMYWYRQDPGQGLRLIYYSQIVNDFQKGDIAEGYSVSREKKESFPLTVTSAQKNPTAFYLCASSMMGDRANTEAFFGQGTRLTVV.